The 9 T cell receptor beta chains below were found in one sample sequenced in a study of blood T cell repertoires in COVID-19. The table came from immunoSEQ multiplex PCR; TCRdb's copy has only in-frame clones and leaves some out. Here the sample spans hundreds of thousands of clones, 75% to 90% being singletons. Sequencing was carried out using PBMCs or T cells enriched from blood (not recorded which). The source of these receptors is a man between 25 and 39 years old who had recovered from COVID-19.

The CDR3 reads CAISPSRGGARDGYTF. The DNA of the CDR3 is TGTGCCATCAGCCCCTCCCGGGGAGGTGCCCGGGATGGCTACACCTTC. This sequence joins TRBV10-3 and TRBJ1-2; D call uncertain. Trimming took off 6 bases at V and 6 bases at J, with 23 bases between the two ends. The CDR3 consists of 16 residues. CDR1 ENHRY and CDR2 SYGVKD come from the germline V gene.

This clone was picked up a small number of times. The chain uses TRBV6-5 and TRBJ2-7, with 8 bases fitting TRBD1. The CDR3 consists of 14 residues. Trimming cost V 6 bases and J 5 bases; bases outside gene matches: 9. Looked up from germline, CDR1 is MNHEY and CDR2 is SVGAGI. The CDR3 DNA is TGTGCCAGCAGCCTGGACAGGGTTCGCGACGAGCAGTACTTC. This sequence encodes CASSLDRVRDEQYF.

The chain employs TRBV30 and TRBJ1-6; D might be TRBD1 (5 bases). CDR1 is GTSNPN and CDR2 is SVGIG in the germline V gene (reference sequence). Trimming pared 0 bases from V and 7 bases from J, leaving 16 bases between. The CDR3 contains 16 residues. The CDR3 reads CAWSVVPGRENSPLHF. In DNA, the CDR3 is TGTGCCTGGAGTGTTGTTCCGGGACGGGAGAATTCACCCCTCCACTTT.

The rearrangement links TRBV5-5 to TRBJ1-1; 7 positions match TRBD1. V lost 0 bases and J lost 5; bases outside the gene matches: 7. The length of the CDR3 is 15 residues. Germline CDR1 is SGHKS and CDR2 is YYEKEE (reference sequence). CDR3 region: CASSLGSQGVTEAFF. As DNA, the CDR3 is TGTGCCAGCAGCTTGGGGTCGCAGGGGGTTACTGAAGCTTTCTTT.

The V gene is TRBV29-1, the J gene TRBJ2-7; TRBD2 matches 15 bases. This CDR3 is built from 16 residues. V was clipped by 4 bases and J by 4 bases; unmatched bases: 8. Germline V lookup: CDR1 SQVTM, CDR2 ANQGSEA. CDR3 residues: CSVGLGTSGRIYEQYF. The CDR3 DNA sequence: TGCAGCGTTGGGTTGGGGACTAGCGGGAGGATTTACGAGCAGTACTTC.

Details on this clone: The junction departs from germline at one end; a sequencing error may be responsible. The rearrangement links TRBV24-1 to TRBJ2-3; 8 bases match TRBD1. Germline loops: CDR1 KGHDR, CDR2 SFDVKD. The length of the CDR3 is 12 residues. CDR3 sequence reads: CATSDTLRDRFF. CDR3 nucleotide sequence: TGTGCCACCAGTGATACTCTTCGGGACAGGTTTTTT.

The CDR3 bases are TGTGCCAGCTCACCCGGGGCTAGCGAAGGCGAGCAGTTCTTC. This gives the protein CASSPGASEGEQFF. The chain is built from TRBV18 and TRBJ2-1; the D gene is possibly TRBD2 (6 bases). The germline gives CDR1 KGHSH, CDR2 LQKENI. V lost 3 bases to trimming and J lost 10 bases, with 16 bases between them. The CDR3 length is 14 residues.

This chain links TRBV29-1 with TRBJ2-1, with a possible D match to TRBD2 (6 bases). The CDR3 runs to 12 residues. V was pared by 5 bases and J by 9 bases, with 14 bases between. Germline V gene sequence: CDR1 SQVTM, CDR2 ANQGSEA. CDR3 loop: CSVQEGIIEQFF. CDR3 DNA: TGCAGCGTTCAGGAGGGCATCATTGAGCAGTTCTTC.

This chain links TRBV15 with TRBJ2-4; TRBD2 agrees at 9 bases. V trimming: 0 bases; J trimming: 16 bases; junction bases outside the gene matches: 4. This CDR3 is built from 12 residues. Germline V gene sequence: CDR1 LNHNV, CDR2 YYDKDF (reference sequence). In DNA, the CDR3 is TGTGCCACCAGCAGAGATACGGGACTAGCTTACTTC. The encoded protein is CATSRDTGLAYF.